This T cell receptor (beta chain) derives from a study of cytomegalovirus exposure and HLA in healthy donors. Regarding the study as a whole: Previously analyzed data showed that most TCR beta V segments were productive at a frequency of about 90% or about 30%. Through in vitro validation, a few CMV-associated chains were shown to be specific for CMV antigens.

The PCR had 60 Vbeta and 13 Jbeta primers. TCRdb's copy holds only in-frame clones and misses some; the assay was immunoSEQ multiplex PCR. This table has around 300,000 clones, about 75% appearing once. In this sample, this clone turned up a few times. No antigen is known for it. The germline CDR1 and CDR2 sequences are LNHDA and SQIVND (reference sequence). V was clipped by 3 bases and J by 1 base, with 10 bases between them. The CDR3 has 15 amino acids. The source of this sequence is a female donor in good health and CMV-seronegative. The chain carries TRBV19 and TRBJ1-5, with D perhaps TRBD1 (6 bases). Sequenced sample: PBMCs. The CDR3 reads CASSIDRGSNQPQHF. As DNA, the CDR3 is TGTGCCAGTAGTATTGATAGGGGGAGCAATCAGCCCCAGCATTTT. Looking up the rest from reference TRBV19 and TRBJ1-5 gives the full variable domain: DGGITQSPKYLFRKEGQNVTLSCEQNLNHDAMYWYRQDPGQGLRLIYYSQIVNDFQKGDIAEGYSVSREKKESFPLTVTSAQKNPTAFYLCASSIDRGSNQPQHFGDGTRLSIL.